Sequencing of this T cell receptor (beta chain) was carried out in a study of blood T cell repertoires in COVID-19. The wider study: The United States, Italy and Spain supplied acute and convalescent COVID-19 samples. Sample material is recorded as cDNA or gDNA derived from T cells, B-cell-depleted T cells, or PBMCs.

In the original analysis: Cell counts per sample came from amplifying reference gene primers. Method: immunoSEQ multiplex PCR; TCRdb's copy keeps in-frame clones and lacks some. V and J calls plus clone size are reproduced from that table; the DNA served to infer D and trimming. The sample holds around 62,000 clones, 70% to 90% seen once. Sequenced sample: PBMCs or T cells enriched from blood (not recorded which). The clonotype was recovered from a woman between 35 and 50 years old who had recovered from COVID-19.

CDR3 in amino acids: CASSKRTGVDPANEKLFF. CDR3 DNA sequence: TGTGCCAGCAGCAAAAGGACAGGGGTAGATCCGGCTAATGAAAAACTGTTTTTT. The J gene is TRBJ1-4, the V gene TRBV21-1; whether TRBD1, the table's D call, matches the DNA was not checked. TRBV21-1 is given as a pseudogene. CDR3 length: 18 residues.